These T cell receptor beta chains were read from a single sample in a study of OX40 agonist ivuxolimab in advanced cancers. The data were produced by immunoSEQ multiplex PCR, yet TCRdb's version contains in-frame clones alone and is incomplete. Of over 60,000 clones listed, 88% are singletons. Specimen: CD4+ or CD8+ T cells sorted from blood, collected in a trial of the OX40 agonist ivuxolimab. All receptors derive from an adult with an advanced solid tumor such as melanoma, head and neck, liver or kidney cancer. Each CDR3 is given with its conserved first and last residue. Fields, in order: clone size, CDR3 length, J gene, V gene, D gene, CDR3 DNA, CDR3 protein. D genes are given only for firm matches. A row's size may be missing; if present it is once, few, many or a size class.

few | 14 | TRBJ1-1 | TRBV2 | NA | TGTGCCAGCAGTGAAAACCCGAGAAACACTGAAGCTTTCTTT | CASSENPRNTEAFF
NA | 15 | TRBJ2-1 | TRBV7-9 | TRBD2 | TGTGCCAGCAGCCGACTAGCGGGAGTTTACAATGAGCAGTTCTTC | CASSRLAGVYNEQFF
NA | 16 | TRBJ2-7 | TRBV18 | TRBD1 | TGTGCCAGCTCACCACCTTCAGGGGGCGGCTCCTACGAGCAGTACTTC | CASSPPSGGGSYEQYF
NA | 16 | TRBJ2-3 | TRBV15 | TRBD1 | TGTGCCACCAGCAGATCCCTCGGGGACAGGGTTGATACGCAGTATTTT | CATSRSLGDRVDTQYF
NA | 11 | TRBJ1-2 | TRBV28 | NA | TGTGCCAGCAGTGTAAACTATGGCTACACCTTC | CASSVNYGYTF
NA | 12 | TRBJ1-5 | TRBV10-3 | TRBD1 | TGTGCCGTCGGGACAGTCAATCAGCCCCAGCATTTT | CAVGTVNQPQHF
NA | 16 | TRBJ1-6 | TRBV6-1 | NA | TGTGCCAGCAGTGAGCCCCCGCGGGGGGTTAATTCACCCCTCCACTTT | CASSEPPRGVNSPLHF
NA | 14 | TRBJ2-5 | TRBV2 | TRBD2 | TGTGCCAGCAGCCTAGCGGGAGGGCGAGAGACCCAGTACTTC | CASSLAGGRETQYF
NA | 14 | TRBJ2-2 | TRBV9 | NA | TGTGCCAGCGGCGTAGGTGTGAACACCGGGGAGCTGTTTTTT | CASGVGVNTGELFF
NA | 13 | TRBJ1-5 | TRBV11-2 | NA | TGTGCCAGCAGCTTGGGTTTGAGGCAGCCCCAGCATTTT | CASSLGLRQPQHF
NA | 15 | TRBJ2-7 | TRBV5-1 | NA | TGCGCCAGCAGCTTGGGCGGGGGCCACCCCTACGAGCAGTACTTC | CASSLGGGHPYEQYF
NA | 15 | TRBJ1-6 | TRBV5-1 | TRBD1 | TGCGCCAGCAGCTTGGGGCAGGGGGCTTCCTCACCCCTCCACTTT | CASSLGQGASSPLHF
once | 17 | TRBJ2-1 | TRBV7-2 | TRBD1 | TGTGCCAGCAGCTTAGGCTTCTCCGGGACAGGTCTACATGAGCAGTTCTTC | CASSLGFSGTGLHEQFF
NA | 18 | TRBJ2-6 | TRBV18 | TRBD2 | TGTGCCAGCTCACCGGATTTGGGCGGGGGCTCTGGGGCCAACGTCCTGACTTTC | CASSPDLGGGSGANVLTF
once | 16 | TRBJ1-1 | TRBV28 | NA | TGTGCCAGCAGTTATTGGGGGGGACGGAGTAACACTGAAGCTTTCTTT | CASSYWGGRSNTEAFF
NA | 15 | TRBJ1-5 | TRBV7-3 | TRBD1 | TGTGCCAGCAGCTTAAGGGACAGAAACAATCAGCCCCAGCATTTT | CASSLRDRNNQPQHF
few | 14 | TRBJ1-6 | TRBV28 | NA | TGTGCCAGCAGTTTACAACTCATAAATTCACCCCTCCACTTT | CASSLQLINSPLHF
NA | 15 | TRBJ1-4 | TRBV19 | NA | TGTGCCAGTAGTATAGGACCGCAGAATAATGAAAAACTGTTTTTT | CASSIGPQNNEKLFF
few | 16 | TRBJ1-2 | TRBV9 | NA | TGTGCCAGCAGCGCTACTACGTGGGCGGACGCCTATGGCTACACCTTC | CASSATTWADAYGYTF
once | 15 | TRBJ1-2 | TRBV6-5 | TRBD1 | TGTGCCAGCAGTCCGCGGACAGGAGCAAACTATGGCTACACCTTC | CASSPRTGANYGYTF
NA | 14 | TRBJ1-1 | TRBV6-1 | NA | TGTGCCAGCAGCTTGCTATCAGGGAACACTGAAGCTTTCTTT | CASSLLSGNTEAFF
once | 16 | TRBJ2-7 | TRBV28 | TRBD2 | TGTGCCAGCAGTATCGGACTAGCGGGGGGTCGGTACGAGCAGTACTTC | CASSIGLAGGRYEQYF
NA | 14 | TRBJ1-1 | TRBV5-4 | TRBD1 | TGTGCCAGCAGCTACAGGGGGAGAGGCACTGAAGCTTTCTTT | CASSYRGRGTEAFF
NA | 15 | TRBJ2-5 | TRBV19 | TRBD1 | TGTGCCAGTACCCAAAGGGGACAGCGTCAAGAGACCCAGTACTTC | CASTQRGQRQETQYF
NA | 15 | TRBJ2-7 | TRBV7-2 | NA | TGTGCCAGCAGCCCAGGGCAGCTCGTTGCCTACGAGCAGTACTTC | CASSPGQLVAYEQYF
NA | 13 | TRBJ2-1 | TRBV28 | NA | TGTGCCAGCAGGCAAGGGACTTACAATGAGCAGTTCTTC | CASRQGTYNEQFF
NA | 17 | TRBJ1-4 | TRBV7-2 | TRBD1 | TGTGCCAGCAGCTTAAGTGCAGTCAGGGGGCGCTTTGAAAAACTGTTTTTT | CASSLSAVRGRFEKLFF
NA | 13 | TRBJ1-1 | TRBV11-3 | NA | TGTGCCAGCAGTTGGACGGCTCACACTGAAGCTTTCTTT | CASSWTAHTEAFF
NA | 13 | TRBJ1-3 | TRBV19 | NA | TGTGCCAGTTTCACCGGCTCTGGAAACACCATATATTTT | CASFTGSGNTIYF
medium-sized | 15 | TRBJ1-2 | TRBV19 | NA | TGTGCCAGTAGTATTGAATCCAGGGGCCAAGATGGCTACACCTTC | CASSIESRGQDGYTF
NA | 15 | TRBJ1-1 | TRBV18 | NA | TGTGCCAGCTCACCTATAATCGGGACTTACACTGAAGCTTTCTTT | CASSPIIGTYTEAFF
NA | 15 | TRBJ1-3 | TRBV19 | NA | TGTGCCAGTAGCCCGGGGCGCGTATCTGGAAACACCATATATTTT | CASSPGRVSGNTIYF
NA | 14 | TRBJ2-3 | TRBV5-4 | TRBD1 | TGTGCCAGTTGGGACAGGGGTAGGGCAGATACGCAGTATTTT | CASWDRGRADTQYF
NA | 14 | TRBJ1-1 | TRBV6-5 | TRBD1 | TGTGCCAGCAGTCCTTGGACAGGACGCTCTGAAGCTTTCTTT | CASSPWTGRSEAFF
NA | 15 | TRBJ2-1 | TRBV4-3 | NA | TGCGCCAGCAGCCAAGATTACAGCTCCTACAATGAGCAGTTCTTC | CASSQDYSSYNEQFF
NA | 16 | TRBJ2-7 | TRBV6-5 | NA | TGTGCCAGCAGTTACTCGGCAGTGCCACCTTCCTACGAGCAGTACTTC | CASSYSAVPPSYEQYF
NA | 14 | TRBJ2-2 | TRBV9 | NA | TGTGCCAGCGCCCATAGAGCGAACACCGGGGAGCTGTTTTTT | CASAHRANTGELFF
NA | 13 | TRBJ1-2 | TRBV10-3 | TRBD1 | TGTGCCATCAGTGTCTCCGGGACAGGGGGAGTCACCTTC | CAISVSGTGGVTF
NA | 17 | TRBJ1-2 | TRBV27 | TRBD1 | TGTGCCAGCAGTTCGAACAGGGGCCCCAACCCCCTCTATGGCTACACCTTC | CASSSNRGPNPLYGYTF
few | 14 | TRBJ1-5 | TRBV2 | NA | TGTGCCAGCAGTGAACACCGCCCCAATCAGCCCCAGCATTTT | CASSEHRPNQPQHF
NA | 13 | TRBJ2-7 | TRBV11-1 | TRBD1 | TGTGCCAGCCGGGACAGGGTGAACTACGAGCAGTACTTC | CASRDRVNYEQYF
few | 15 | TRBJ2-1 | TRBV5-4 | TRBD2 | TGTGCCAGCAGCCTGCGCGGGACTAGCCTCAATGAGCAGTTCTTC | CASSLRGTSLNEQFF